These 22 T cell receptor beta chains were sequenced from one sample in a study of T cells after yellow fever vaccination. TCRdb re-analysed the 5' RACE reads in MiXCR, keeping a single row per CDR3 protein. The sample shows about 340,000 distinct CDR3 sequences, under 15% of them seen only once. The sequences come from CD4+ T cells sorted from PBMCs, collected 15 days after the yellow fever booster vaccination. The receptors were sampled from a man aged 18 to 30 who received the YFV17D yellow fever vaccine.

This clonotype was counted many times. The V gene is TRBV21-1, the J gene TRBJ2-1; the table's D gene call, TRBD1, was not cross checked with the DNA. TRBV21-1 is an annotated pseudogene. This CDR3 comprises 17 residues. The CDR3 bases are TGTGCCAGCAGCAAAGCAAAGGACAGGGCTGTAAACAATGAGCAGTTCTTC. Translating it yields CASSKAKDRAVNNEQFF.

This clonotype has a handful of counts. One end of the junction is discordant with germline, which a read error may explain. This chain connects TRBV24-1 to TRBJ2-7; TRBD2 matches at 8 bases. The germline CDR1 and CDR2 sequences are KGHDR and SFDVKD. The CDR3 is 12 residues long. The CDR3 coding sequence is TGTGCCACCAGTGATGGACTAGCCCCCCTCAACTTC. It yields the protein CATSDGLAPLNF.

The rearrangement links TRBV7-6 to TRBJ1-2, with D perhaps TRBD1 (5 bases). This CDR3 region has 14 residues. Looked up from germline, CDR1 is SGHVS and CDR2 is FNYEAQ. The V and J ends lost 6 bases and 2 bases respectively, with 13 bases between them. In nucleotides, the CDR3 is TGTGCCAGCAGTCCAGACAGCGACAACTATGGCTACACCTTC. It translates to CASSPDSDNYGYTF.

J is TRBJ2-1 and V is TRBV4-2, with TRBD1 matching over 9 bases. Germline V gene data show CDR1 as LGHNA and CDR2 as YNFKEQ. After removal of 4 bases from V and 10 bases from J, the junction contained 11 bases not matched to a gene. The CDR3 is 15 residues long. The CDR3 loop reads CASSLPGTGNLEQFF. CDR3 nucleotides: TGTGCCAGCAGCCTCCCCGGGACAGGGAATCTCGAGCAGTTCTTC.

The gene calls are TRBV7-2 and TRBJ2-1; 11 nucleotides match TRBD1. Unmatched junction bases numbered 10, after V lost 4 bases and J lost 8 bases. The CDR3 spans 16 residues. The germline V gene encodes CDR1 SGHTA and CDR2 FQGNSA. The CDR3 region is CASSSGGQGGFDEQFF. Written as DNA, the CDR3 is TGTGCCAGCAGCTCCGGGGGACAGGGGGGCTTCGATGAGCAGTTCTTC. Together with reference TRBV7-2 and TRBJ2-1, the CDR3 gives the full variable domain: GAGVSQSPSNKVTEKGKDVELRCDPISGHTALYWYRQSLGQGLEFLIYFQGNSAPDKSGLPSDRFSAERTGGSVSTLTIQRTQQEDSAVYLCASSSGGQGGFDEQFFGPGTRLTVL.

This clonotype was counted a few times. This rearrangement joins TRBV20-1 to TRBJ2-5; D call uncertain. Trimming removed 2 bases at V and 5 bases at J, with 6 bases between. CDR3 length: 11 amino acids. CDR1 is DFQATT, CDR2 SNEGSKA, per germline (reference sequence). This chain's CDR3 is CSARPWETQYF. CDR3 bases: TGCAGTGCTAGACCCTGGGAGACCCAGTACTTC.

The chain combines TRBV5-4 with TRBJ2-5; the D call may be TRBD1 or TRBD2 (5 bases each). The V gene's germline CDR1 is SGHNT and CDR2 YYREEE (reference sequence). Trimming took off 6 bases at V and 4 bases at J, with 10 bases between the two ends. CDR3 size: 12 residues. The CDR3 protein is CASNPRGETQYF. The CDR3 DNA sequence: TGTGCCAGCAACCCGAGGGGAGAGACCCAGTACTTC. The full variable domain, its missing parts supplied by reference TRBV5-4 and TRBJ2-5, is ETGVTQSPTHLIKTRGQQVTLRCSSQSGHNTVSWYQQALGQGPQFIFQYYREEENGRGNFPPRFSGLQFPNYSSELNVNALELDDSALYLCASNPRGETQYFGPGTRLLVL.

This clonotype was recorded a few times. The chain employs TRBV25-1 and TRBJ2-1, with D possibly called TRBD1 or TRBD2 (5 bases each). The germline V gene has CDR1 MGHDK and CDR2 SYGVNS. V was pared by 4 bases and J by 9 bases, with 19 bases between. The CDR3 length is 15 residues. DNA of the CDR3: TGTGCCAGCAGTGCCCCGGGACCCCTTTCCGGTGAGCAGTTCTTC. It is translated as CASSAPGPLSGEQFF.

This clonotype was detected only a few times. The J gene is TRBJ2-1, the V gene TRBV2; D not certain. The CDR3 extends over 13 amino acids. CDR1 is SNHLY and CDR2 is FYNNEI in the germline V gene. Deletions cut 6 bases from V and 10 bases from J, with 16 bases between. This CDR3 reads CASRASGVGEQFF. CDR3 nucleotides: TGTGCCAGCAGGGCCTCGGGTGTTGGGGAGCAGTTCTTC.

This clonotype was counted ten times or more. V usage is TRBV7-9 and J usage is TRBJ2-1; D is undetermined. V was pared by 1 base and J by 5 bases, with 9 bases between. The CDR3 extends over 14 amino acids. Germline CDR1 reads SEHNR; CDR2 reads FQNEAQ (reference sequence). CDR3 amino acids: CASSLVWRDNEQFF. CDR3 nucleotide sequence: TGTGCCAGCAGCTTAGTGTGGCGTGACAATGAGCAGTTCTTC.

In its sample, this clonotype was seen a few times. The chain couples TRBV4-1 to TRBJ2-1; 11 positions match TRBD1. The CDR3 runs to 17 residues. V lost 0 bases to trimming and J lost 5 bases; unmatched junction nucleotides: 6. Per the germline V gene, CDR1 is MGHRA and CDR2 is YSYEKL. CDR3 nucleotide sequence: TGCGCCAGCAGCCAAGATAGGACAGGGGGCATCGACAATGAGCAGTTCTTC. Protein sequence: CASSQDRTGGIDNEQFF.

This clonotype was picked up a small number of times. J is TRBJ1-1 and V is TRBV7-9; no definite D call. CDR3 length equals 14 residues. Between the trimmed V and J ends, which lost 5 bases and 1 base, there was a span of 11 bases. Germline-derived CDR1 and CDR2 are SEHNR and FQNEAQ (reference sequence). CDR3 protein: CASSLSMENTEAFF. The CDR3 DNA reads TGTGCCAGCAGCCTTAGCATGGAGAACACTGAAGCTTTCTTT.

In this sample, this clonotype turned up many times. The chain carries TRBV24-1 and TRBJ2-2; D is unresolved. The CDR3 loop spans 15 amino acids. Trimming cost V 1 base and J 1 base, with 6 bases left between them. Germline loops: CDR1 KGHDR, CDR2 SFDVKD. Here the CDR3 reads CATSDLSQNTGELFF. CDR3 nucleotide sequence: TGTGCCACCAGTGATTTATCCCAGAACACCGGGGAGCTGTTTTTT.

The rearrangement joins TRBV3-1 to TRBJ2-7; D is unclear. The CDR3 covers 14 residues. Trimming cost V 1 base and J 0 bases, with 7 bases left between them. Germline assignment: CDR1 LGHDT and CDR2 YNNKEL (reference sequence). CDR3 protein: CASSQASSSYEQYF. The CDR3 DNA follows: TGTGCCAGCAGCCAAGCCTCTTCCTCCTACGAGCAGTACTTC.

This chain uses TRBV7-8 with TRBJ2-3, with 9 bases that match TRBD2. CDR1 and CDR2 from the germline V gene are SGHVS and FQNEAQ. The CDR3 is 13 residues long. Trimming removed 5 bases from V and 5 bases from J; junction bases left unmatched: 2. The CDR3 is CASSARGGDTQYF. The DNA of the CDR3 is TGTGCCAGCAGCGCGCGGGGGGGAGATACGCAGTATTTT.

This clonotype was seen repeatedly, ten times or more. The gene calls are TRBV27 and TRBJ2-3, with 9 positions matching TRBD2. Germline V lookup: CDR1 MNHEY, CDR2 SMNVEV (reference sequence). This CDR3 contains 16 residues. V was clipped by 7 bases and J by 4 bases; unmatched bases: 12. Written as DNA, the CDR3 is TGTGCCAGCAAGACAGGGTGGCGGGGGGGGCCAGATACGCAGTATTTT. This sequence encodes CASKTGWRGGPDTQYF.

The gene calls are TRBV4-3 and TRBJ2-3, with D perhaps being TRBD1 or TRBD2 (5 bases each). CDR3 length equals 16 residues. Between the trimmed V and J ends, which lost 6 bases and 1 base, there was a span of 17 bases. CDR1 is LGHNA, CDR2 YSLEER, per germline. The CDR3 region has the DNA TGCGCCAGCAGTTACGATGCGCTGGGGGGCACAGATACGCAGTATTTT. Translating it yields CASSYDALGGTDTQYF.

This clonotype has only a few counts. Here the CDR3 DNA reads TGTGCCAGCTCACCCTCCGCTAACCCGGGAGAAACCGAGGCTTTCTTT. Translating it yields CASSPSANPGETEAFF. This chain links TRBV18 with TRBJ1-1; D gene ambiguous. In germline, CDR1 is KGHSH, CDR2 LQKENI. V was shortened by 3 bases and J by 11 bases, with 25 bases between the two germline ends. The CDR3 has 16 amino acids.

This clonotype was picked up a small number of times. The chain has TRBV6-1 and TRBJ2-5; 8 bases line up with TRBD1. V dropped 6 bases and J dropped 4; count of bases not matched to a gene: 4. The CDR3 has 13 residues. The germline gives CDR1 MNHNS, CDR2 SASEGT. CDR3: CASRRTGTETQYF. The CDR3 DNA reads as TGTGCCAGCAGAAGGACAGGGACAGAGACCCAGTACTTC.

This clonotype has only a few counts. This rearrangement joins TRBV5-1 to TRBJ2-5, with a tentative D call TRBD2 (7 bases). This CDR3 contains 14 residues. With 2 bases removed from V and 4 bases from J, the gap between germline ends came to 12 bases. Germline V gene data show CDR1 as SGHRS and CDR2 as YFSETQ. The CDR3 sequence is CASSLWGGRETQYF. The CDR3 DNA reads TGCGCCAGCAGCTTATGGGGGGGGCGAGAGACCCAGTACTTC. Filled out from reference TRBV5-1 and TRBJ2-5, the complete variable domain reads KAGVTQTPRYLIKTRGQQVTLSCSPISGHRSVSWYQQTPGQGLQFLFEYFSETQRNKGNFPGRFSGRQFSNSRSEMNVSTLELGDSALYLCASSLWGGRETQYFGPGTRLLVL.

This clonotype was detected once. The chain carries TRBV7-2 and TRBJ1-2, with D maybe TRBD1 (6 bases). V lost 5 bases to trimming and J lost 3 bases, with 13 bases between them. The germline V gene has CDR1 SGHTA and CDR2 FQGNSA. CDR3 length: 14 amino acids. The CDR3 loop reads CASSPTRTDYGYTF. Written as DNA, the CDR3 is TGTGCCAGCAGCCCGACGAGGACAGACTATGGCTACACCTTC.

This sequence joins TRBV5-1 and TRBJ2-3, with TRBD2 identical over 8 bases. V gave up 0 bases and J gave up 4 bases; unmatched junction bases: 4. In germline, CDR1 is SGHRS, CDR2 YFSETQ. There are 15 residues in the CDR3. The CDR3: CASSLAGGAPDTQYF. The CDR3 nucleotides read TGCGCCAGCAGCTTGGCCGGGGGGGCACCAGATACGCAGTATTTT.